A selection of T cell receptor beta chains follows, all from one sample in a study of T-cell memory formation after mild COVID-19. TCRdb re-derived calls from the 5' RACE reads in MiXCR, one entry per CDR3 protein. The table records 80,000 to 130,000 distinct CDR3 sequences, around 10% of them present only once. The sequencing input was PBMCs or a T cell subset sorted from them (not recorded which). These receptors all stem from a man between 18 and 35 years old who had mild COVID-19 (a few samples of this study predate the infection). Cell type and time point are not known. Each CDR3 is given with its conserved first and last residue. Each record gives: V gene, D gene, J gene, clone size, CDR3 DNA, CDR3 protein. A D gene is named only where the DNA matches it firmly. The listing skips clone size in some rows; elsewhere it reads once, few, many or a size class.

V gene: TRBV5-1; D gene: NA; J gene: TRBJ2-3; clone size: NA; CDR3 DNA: TGCGCCAGCAGCCACAAAAAACGGCGTGTTACGCAGTATTTT; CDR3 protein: CASSHKKRRVTQYF
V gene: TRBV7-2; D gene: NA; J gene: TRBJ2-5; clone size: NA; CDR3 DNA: TGTGCCAGCAGCTTACAGGGACAAGAGACCCAGTACTTC; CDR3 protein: CASSLQGQETQYF
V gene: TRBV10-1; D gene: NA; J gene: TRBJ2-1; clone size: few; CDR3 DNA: TGCGCCAGCAGTGACCACGGACAGTTATACAATGAGCAGTTCTTC; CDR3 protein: CASSDHGQLYNEQFF
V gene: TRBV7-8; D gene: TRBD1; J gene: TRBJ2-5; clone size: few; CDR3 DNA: TGTGCCAGCAGCCCAGGGGGGGGACAGGGAGAGACCCAGTACTTC; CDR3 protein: CASSPGGGQGETQYF
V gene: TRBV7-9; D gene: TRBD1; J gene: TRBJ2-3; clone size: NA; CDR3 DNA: TGTGCCAGCAGCAACCCAATGACAGGGGGAACAGATACGCAGTATTTT; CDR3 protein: CASSNPMTGGTDTQYF
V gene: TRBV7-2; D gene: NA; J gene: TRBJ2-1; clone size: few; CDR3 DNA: TGTGCCAGCAGCCCAGCCCCCAATGAGCAGTTCTTC; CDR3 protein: CASSPAPNEQFF
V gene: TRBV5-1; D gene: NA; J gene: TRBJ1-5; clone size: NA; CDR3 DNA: TGCGCCAGCAGCTTGGGACATCAACAGCCCCAGCATTTT; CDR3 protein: CASSLGHQQPQHF
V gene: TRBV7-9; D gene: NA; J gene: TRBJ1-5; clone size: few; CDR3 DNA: TGTGCCAGCACAGACAGCGTCAATCAGCCCCAGCATTTT; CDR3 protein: CASTDSVNQPQHF
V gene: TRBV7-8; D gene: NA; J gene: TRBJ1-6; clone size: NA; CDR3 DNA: TGTGCCAGCAGCTTATCGCGTACAGGCTCCTATAATTCACCCCTCCACTTT; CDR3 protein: CASSLSRTGSYNSPLHF
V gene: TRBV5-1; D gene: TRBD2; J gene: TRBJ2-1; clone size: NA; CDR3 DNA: TGCGCCAGCAGCCCCCCCCTAGCGGGGGGACTCACTGAGCAGTTCTTC; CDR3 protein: CASSPPLAGGLTEQFF
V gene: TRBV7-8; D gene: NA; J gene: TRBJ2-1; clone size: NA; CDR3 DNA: TGTGCCAGCAGCTTAGCGATAGATCCAAAGCAGTTCTTC; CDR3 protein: CASSLAIDPKQFF
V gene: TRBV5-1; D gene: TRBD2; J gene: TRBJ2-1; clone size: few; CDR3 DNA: TGCGCCAGCAGCTTGGCCTTTGGCGGGGGTCCCTTAGATGAGCAGTTCTTC; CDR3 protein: CASSLAFGGGPLDEQFF
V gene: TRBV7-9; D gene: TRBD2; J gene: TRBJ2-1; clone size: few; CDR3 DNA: TGTGCCAGCAGCGATAGCGGGGCGTACAATGAGCAGTTCTTC; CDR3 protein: CASSDSGAYNEQFF